This passage covers 22 T cell receptor beta chains from one sample sequenced in a study of blood T cell repertoires in COVID-19. Only in-frame clones appear in the TCRdb table, and some are missing; sequencing was by immunoSEQ multiplex PCR. The sample records roughly 72,000 clones, about four fifths being singletons. The sequenced sample consisted of peripheral blood. The receptors were sampled from a woman of 80 years or more with acute or convalescent COVID-19.

The chain uses TRBV6-6 and TRBJ2-7; 13 bases are a match to TRBD2. V trimming: 5 bases; J trimming: 2 bases; junction bases outside the gene matches: 18. Germline CDR1 MNHNY, CDR2 SVGAGI (reference sequence). The CDR3 sequence is 20 residues long. CDR3 nucleotide sequence: TGTGCCAGCAGTCCACCAAAGGTGGGACTAGCGGGATTGCTGGCCTACGAGCAGTACTTC. It encodes CASSPPKVGLAGLLAYEQYF.

This clone was found once. The rearrangement uses TRBV5-1 and TRBJ2-1, with D perhaps matching TRBD2 (9 bases). V was clipped by 0 bases and J by 7 bases, with 17 bases between them. The CDR3 runs to 16 residues. Germline V CDR1 and CDR2: SGHRS, YFSETQ. The CDR3 region is CASSLGQGTSKNEQFF. The CDR3 nucleotides read TGCGCCAGCAGCTTGGGACAGGGGACTAGCAAGAATGAGCAGTTCTTC. The whole variable domain, filled in from reference TRBV5-1 and TRBJ2-1, reads KAGVTQTPRYLIKTRGQQVTLSCSPISGHRSVSWYQQTPGQGLQFLFEYFSETQRNKGNFPGRFSGRQFSNSRSEMNVSTLELGDSALYLCASSLGQGTSKNEQFFGPGTRLTVL.

The gene calls are TRBV11-2 and TRBJ2-7, with a possible D match to TRBD1 (5 bases). The germline V and J ends were trimmed by 0 bases and 9 bases, with 21 bases remaining between them. Per the germline V gene, CDR1 is SGHAT and CDR2 is FQNNGV. This CDR3 is 16 amino acids long. CDR3 in DNA: TGTGCCAGCAGCTTAGATCGGGTATTGCAGGGCGACGGGCAGTACTTC. Amino acid sequence: CASSLDRVLQGDGQYF.

This sequence joins TRBV28 and TRBJ2-7, with TRBD1 matching 7 bases. Trimming at V came to 6 bases and at J to 2 bases, leaving 7 bases not matched to a gene. Germline V CDR1 and CDR2: MDHEN, SYDVKM. The CDR3 runs to 14 residues. CDR3 residues: CASSHRGKAYEQYF. The CDR3 DNA reads as TGTGCCAGCAGCCACAGGGGAAAGGCCTACGAGCAGTACTTC.

This clone has only a few counts. The chain recombines TRBV6-5 with TRBJ2-3; 8 nucleotides match TRBD2. The V gene's germline CDR1 is MNHEY and CDR2 SVGAGI. CDR3 size: 15 residues. V was pared by 4 bases and J by 5 bases, with 8 bases of the junction left unmatched. The CDR3 DNA follows: TGTGCCAGCAGTTTCCAAGCGGGAGAAGTAGATACGCAGTATTTT. This translates into CASSFQAGEVDTQYF.

This rearrangement joins TRBV5-5 to TRBJ1-2; 9 positions agree with TRBD1. This CDR3 contains 13 residues. Germline V gene sequence: CDR1 SGHKS, CDR2 YYEKEE (reference sequence). With V trimmed by 3 bases and J by 7 bases, 4 bases remained unmatched. The CDR3 DNA reads TGTGCCAGCAGCTCGGGACAGGGACTTGGCTACACCTTC. Translated: CASSSGQGLGYTF.

The chain links TRBV7-9 to TRBJ2-5, with 7 bases matching TRBD1. Trimming cost V 5 bases and J 10 bases; bases outside gene matches: 4. The CDR3 runs to 11 residues. Germline V gene data show CDR1 as SEHNR and CDR2 as FQNEAQ (reference sequence). CDR3 amino acids: CASSEGGFQYF. The CDR3 nucleotides are TGTGCCAGCAGCGAAGGGGGCTTCCAGTACTTC. The whole variable domain, remainder taken from reference TRBV7-9 and TRBJ2-5, is DTGVSQNPRHKITKRGQNVTFRCDPISEHNRLYWYRQTLGQGPEFLTYFQNEAQLEKSRLLSDRFSAERPKGSFSTLEIQRTEQGDSAMYLCASSEGGFQYFGPGTRLLVL.

V usage is TRBV5-1 and J usage is TRBJ1-4, with TRBD1 identical over 7 bases. The V gene end was trimmed by 4 bases and the J gene end by 3 bases; junction bases not matched to a gene: 12. The germline V gene has CDR1 SGHRS and CDR2 YFSETQ. This CDR3 comprises 17 residues. The chain's CDR3 is CASSTGFSGGPNEKLFF. The CDR3 nucleotides read TGCGCCAGCAGCACGGGTTTCTCAGGGGGGCCTAATGAAAAACTGTTTTTT.

The rearrangement joins TRBV7-7 to TRBJ2-5; D is possibly TRBD2 (5 bases). Between the trimmed V and J ends, which lost 0 bases and 5 bases, there was a span of 13 bases. Germline CDR1 SSHAT, CDR2 FNYEAQ (reference sequence). This CDR3 has 15 residues. The CDR3 protein is CASSLAAAGGETQYF. CDR3 DNA sequence: TGTGCCAGCAGCTTAGCGGCGGCCGGCGGGGAGACCCAGTACTTC.

The chain is built from TRBV24-1 and TRBJ2-7, with 7 bases fitting TRBD2. The germline CDR1 and CDR2 sequences are KGHDR and SFDVKD. The V segment lost 5 bases and the J segment 3 bases; nucleotides outside the gene matches: 6. The CDR3 consists of 14 residues. CDR3 sequence reads: CATSASGLVYEQYF. For the CDR3, the DNA is TGTGCCACCAGTGCATCCGGACTAGTCTACGAGCAGTACTTC.

The chain links TRBV18 to TRBJ2-3; 9 bases are shared with TRBD1. The germline V gene has CDR1 KGHSH and CDR2 LQKENI. The CDR3 runs to 15 residues. The J segment lost 2 bases and the V segment lost 3 bases, leaving 3 bases of the junction unmatched. For the CDR3, the DNA is TGTGCCAGCTCACCGGGGACAGGGAACACAGATACGCAGTATTTT. This translates into CASSPGTGNTDTQYF.

The rearrangement joins TRBV23-1 to TRBJ1-6; the match to TRBD1 covers 10 bases. TRBV23-1 falls under the ORF class, with uncertain function. Germline trimming cut 4 bases from V and 0 bases from J; bases unmatched to any gene: 12. This CDR3 spans 20 amino acids. The CDR3 DNA follows: TGCGCCAGCAGTCCCAGCCGGGACAGGGGCCGGAGCTCCTATAATTCACCCCTCCACTTT. Its translation is CASSPSRDRGRSSYNSPLHF.

The rearrangement links TRBV7-9 to TRBJ1-1; tentative D call: TRBD1 (5 bases). The germline V and J ends were trimmed by 5 bases and 1 base, with 17 bases remaining between them. The CDR3 sequence is 16 residues long. Germline V lookup: CDR1 SEHNR, CDR2 FQNEAQ (reference sequence). CDR3 region: CASSGIPTGPNTEAFF. The CDR3 DNA reads TGTGCCAGCAGCGGAATCCCTACAGGACCGAACACTGAAGCTTTCTTT.

This clone was counted only a few times. The chain employs TRBV10-2 and TRBJ2-7; 7 bases line up with TRBD2. CDR1 is WSHSY, CDR2 SAAADI, per germline. The CDR3 extends over 13 amino acids. V trimming: 5 bases; J trimming: 3 bases; junction bases outside the gene matches: 4. The CDR3 DNA reads as TGCGCCAGCAGTCCGGGGGGTAACTACGAGCAGTACTTC. It specifies CASSPGGNYEQYF.

V gene TRBV19 combines with J gene TRBJ2-3; unclear D gene. V was pared by 3 bases and J by 0 bases, with 7 bases between. The CDR3 is made up of 14 amino acids. Germline V lookup: CDR1 LNHDA, CDR2 SQIVND (reference sequence). The CDR3 DNA reads TGTGCCAGTAGTATCTCGTCTAGCACAGATACGCAGTATTTT. The encoded protein is CASSISSSTDTQYF.

This sequence joins TRBV6-2 or TRBV6-3 and TRBJ1-2, with TRBD1 as a possible D gene (5 bases). The germline V and J ends were trimmed by 4 bases and 5 bases, with 14 bases remaining between them. The CDR3 length is 14 residues. The germline gives CDR1 MNHEY, CDR2 SVGEGT. The CDR3 protein is CASSFRDSVYGYTF. DNA for the CDR3: TGTGCCAGCAGTTTCAGGGATTCAGTATATGGCTACACCTTC.

This sequence joins TRBV2 and TRBJ1-2; D is undetermined. Trimming pared 2 bases from V and 5 bases from J, leaving 9 bases between. The CDR3 extends over 13 amino acids. Germline V CDR1 and CDR2: SNHLY, FYNNEI. This chain's CDR3 is CASSETDTYGYTF. CDR3 nucleotides: TGTGCCAGCAGTGAAACTGACACATATGGCTACACCTTC. Full variable domain (missing parts from reference TRBV2 and TRBJ1-2): EPEVTQTPSHQVTQMGQEVILRCVPISNHLYFYWYRQILGQKVEFLVSFYNNEISEKSEIFDDQFSVERPDGSNFTLKIRSTKLEDSAMYFCASSETDTYGYTFGSGTRLTVV.

The chain has TRBV5-4 and TRBJ2-5; 10 bases map to TRBD2. The CDR3 contains 15 residues. The germline V gene has CDR1 SGHNT and CDR2 YYREEE (reference sequence). The ends lost 0 bases at V and 4 bases at J; junction bases unmatched: 3. The CDR3 loop is CASSLGTSGTETQYF. The DNA for the CDR3 is TGTGCCAGCAGCTTGGGAACTAGCGGGACAGAGACCCAGTACTTC.

This clone was seen a handful of times. The CDR3 bases are TGCGCCAGCAGCGGGTTTGGTACGGAGGTAGGCGGGAGGGCCTACGAGCAGTACTTC. Protein product: CASSGFGTEVGGRAYEQYF. The rearrangement links TRBV10-1 to TRBJ2-7; 9 positions agree with TRBD2. V lost 6 bases and J lost 2; bases outside the gene matches: 20. This CDR3 spans 19 amino acids. Per the germline V gene, CDR1 is WNHNN and CDR2 is SYGVQD (reference sequence).

The gene calls are TRBV15 and TRBJ2-2; 10 bases map to TRBD2. The CDR3 consists of 17 residues. Unmatched junction bases numbered 6, after V lost 0 bases and J lost 5 bases. Germline lookup yields CDR1 LNHNV and CDR2 YYDKDF (reference sequence). The CDR3, as DNA: TGTGCCACCAGCAGAGATCCAGCGGGAGGGCGAACCGGGGAGCTGTTTTTT. Residues: CATSRDPAGGRTGELFF.

The chain is built from TRBV28 and TRBJ1-4; tentative D call: TRBD1 (5 bases). The ends were cut back, 5 bases at V and 5 bases at J, with 15 bases in the middle. The CDR3 totals 15 residues. Looked up from germline, CDR1 is MDHEN and CDR2 is SYDVKM. CDR3 sequence reads: CASSLAGVRNEKLFF. The CDR3 nucleotides are TGTGCCAGCAGTCTTGCGGGGGTTAGGAATGAAAAACTGTTTTTT. Filled out from reference TRBV28 and TRBJ1-4, the complete variable domain reads DVKVTQSSRYLVKRTGEKVFLECVQDMDHENMFWYRQDPGLGLRLIYFSYDVKMKEKGDIPEGYSVSREKKERFSLILESASTNQTSMYLCASSLAGVRNEKLFFGSGTQLSVL.

The chain employs TRBV5-4 and TRBJ2-2; perhaps TRBD2 as D (5 bases). Trimming shortened V by 3 bases and J by 4 bases, and 13 bases separated the two germline ends. The CDR3 has 15 residues. Germline loops: CDR1 SGHNT, CDR2 YYREEE (reference sequence). The CDR3 coding sequence is TGTGCCAGCAGCTATGATCCTCGGGGCACCGGGGAGCTGTTTTTT. As protein: CASSYDPRGTGELFF.